This TCR beta chain was identified in a study of early T cells in non-severe SARS-CoV-2 infection. Study at large: Sequencing targeted bulk RNA from unsorted whole blood, leaving chains unpaired.

Individual cDNA molecules each received unique molecular identifiers attached to them. Via MiXCR, TCRdb re-called the 5' RACE reads, giving one row per CDR3 protein. The sample includes tens of thousands of distinct CDR3 sequences, less than 6.5% of them seen just once. The germline V gene has CDR1 DFQATT and CDR2 SNEGSKA (reference sequence). V trimming: 5 bases; J trimming: 8 bases; junction bases outside the gene matches: 12. The CDR3 is 14 residues long. This clonotype was picked up many times. This clonotype originated in an adult who was a healthcare worker with PCR-confirmed SARS-CoV-2 infection or an uninfected control (not recorded which). The J gene is TRBJ2-1, the V gene TRBV20-1; 7 bases are a match to TRBD1. Source: whole blood, taken at baseline. CDR3 amino acids: CSAQTGSHWDEQFF. The CDR3, as DNA: TGCAGTGCTCAGACAGGGTCCCATTGGGATGAGCAGTTCTTC.